This TCR beta chain appears in the sequencing data of a study of identical twins. Overall study results and limits: Compared with unrelated sharing, twin-shared out-of-frame alpha sequences had more low-probability sequences. In cord blood, abundant beta clonotypes had fewer insertions; memory showed no trend.

Remarks on this clonotype: Its matching antigen is unknown.

The germline V gene encodes CDR1 MNHNS and CDR2 SASEGT. CDR3 length equals 14 residues. Trimming at V came to 10 bases and at J to 11 bases, leaving 19 bases not matched to a gene. A single record per CDR3 protein comes from TCRdb applying MiXCR to the 5' RACE reads. The repertoire has 400,000 to 650,000 distinct CDR3 sequences, roughly a fifth of them found once; the top ten carry around 0.9%. The same data also went into a second study, on T cells expressing NK-cell markers. That paper adds: Sequencing covered eight donors, seven HCMV-seropositive and one seronegative. The study left the HCMV specificity of expanded NKG2C+ T cell clones unresolved.

The TCR comes from a woman between 18 and 29 years old in good health. The sample was CD4+ T cells sorted from blood. V and J are TRBV6-1 and TRBJ1-1; 7 positions match TRBD1. CDR3 in DNA: TGTGCCAACCGATTTACAGGGGTATGGACGAGGGCTTTCTTT. Its protein product is CANRFTGVWTRAFF.